This T cell receptor beta chain was retrieved from a study of blood T cells in healthy people across ages. Looked up from germline, CDR1 is KGHDR and CDR2 is SFDVKD. V was trimmed by 0 bases and J by 3 bases, leaving 14 bases between them. This CDR3 contains 16 residues. Each sample yielded at least 5 micrograms of PBMC total RNA. A second PCR of 7 to 11 cycles used a sample-barcoded 5' primer and a J-beta primer mix. TCRdb processed the 5' RACE reads anew with MiXCR; each CDR3 protein has one entry. The table lists under 2 million distinct CDR3 sequences, about 32% of them singletons, with approximately 11% in the top ten. General observations from the study: Whereas aged donors had fewer naive CD4+ cells, long-lived donors had more of them and higher diversity. With donor CMV status unknown, expanded clonotype changes were possibly confounded.

Of note for this clonotype: The antigen is undetermined.

Sequencing was performed on blood. This sequence joins TRBV24-1 and TRBJ2-7; tentatively, D is TRBD1 (6 bases). This clonotype was sampled from a woman aged 25 to 39 in good health. CDR3 nucleotides: TGTGCCACCAGTGATTTGGGACAGATCCGTGACTACGAGCAGTACTTC. Translating gives CATSDLGQIRDYEQYF.